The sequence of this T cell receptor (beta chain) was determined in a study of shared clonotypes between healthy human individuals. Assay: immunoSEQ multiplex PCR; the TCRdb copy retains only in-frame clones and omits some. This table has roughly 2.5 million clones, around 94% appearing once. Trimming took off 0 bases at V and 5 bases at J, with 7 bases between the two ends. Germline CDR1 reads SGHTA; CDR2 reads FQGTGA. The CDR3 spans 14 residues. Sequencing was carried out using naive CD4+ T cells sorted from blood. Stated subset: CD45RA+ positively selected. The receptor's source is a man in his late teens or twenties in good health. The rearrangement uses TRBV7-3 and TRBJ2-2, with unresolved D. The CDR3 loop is CASSLTGVTGELFF. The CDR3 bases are TGTGCCAGCAGCTTAACGGGCGTAACCGGGGAGCTGTTTTTT.